This TCR beta chain is from a study of blood T cell repertoires in COVID-19. On the study more broadly: The samples span acute and convalescent COVID-19 from the United States, Italy and Spain. In each case, the material was cDNA or gDNA derived from T cells, B-cell-depleted T cells, or PBMCs.

As handled by the study authors: Amplification with reference gene primers provided the estimates of nucleated cell counts. Measured with immunoSEQ multiplex PCR; TCRdb has only the in-frame clones, and not every one. V and J calls and clone size are given by that table; D and trimming were obtained from the DNA. The sample contains about 140,000 clones, roughly 85% of which appear only once. V shed 4 bases and J shed 0 bases, with 7 bases lying between them. Germline values: CDR1 MNHEY, CDR2 SVGAGI. CDR3 length: 14 amino acids. The genes are TRBV6-5 and TRBJ1-3; TRBD1 might be the D (6 bases). This sequence was found in a man aged 45-60 years with acute or convalescent COVID-19. Sample: peripheral blood. The CDR3 protein is CASSWTASGNTIYF. The DNA of the CDR3 is TGTGCCAGCAGTTGGACAGCCTCTGGAAACACCATATATTTT.